This note documents a single T cell receptor beta chain sequence. Its antigen is currently unknown. The junction does not match germline at one end; this may be a read error. This entry is derived from a study of T cell repertoires in cytomegalovirus infection. In the study overall: Indicated by public TCR beta signatures were CMV infection and matching HLA type. The study, taken as a whole, reports: Identification of carriers of CMV plus the relevant HLA was performed using cumulative public TCR beta family frequency. The study found HLA-C-restricted CMV-specific TCR beta clonotypes dominating the ex vivo response.

From germline, CDR1 is MNHEY and CDR2 SMNVEV (reference sequence). This CDR3 spans 14 amino acids. MiXCR was run by TCRdb on the reads, yielding one entry per CDR3 protein. The sample lists around 450,000 distinct CDR3 sequences, roughly 31% seen once, with roughly an eighth in the top ten. The rearrangement uses TRBV27 and TRBJ2-1, with D possibly matching TRBD1 (5 bases). The source of this sequence is a human donor in good health (CMV status not recorded). Some clones in this sample may be carry-over from other donors' samples. Sequencing was carried out using PBMCs. The CDR3 DNA reads TGTGACAGCAGTTTAGGGGTTTCCTACAATGAGCAGTTCTTC. Protein sequence: CDSSLGVSYNEQFF.